This T cell receptor beta chain was sequenced for a study of T cell repertoires in cytomegalovirus infection. Study-level information: CMV infection together with matching HLA type was indicated by public TCR beta signatures.

On this clonotype: Its antigen is not identified.

Study-wide results and caveats: The ex vivo response was dominated by HLA-C-restricted CMV-specific TCR beta clonotypes. Cumulative public TCR beta family frequency identified CMV carriers with the relevant HLA.

TCRdb passed the reads through MiXCR, listing each CDR3 protein once. The data contain approximately 490,000 distinct CDR3 sequences, 11% of them singletons. The specimen was PBMCs. The TCR sequence derives from a human donor in good health (CMV status not recorded). Some clones in this sample may be carry-over from other donors' samples.

CDR3 residues: CASSPSSGTKYNEQFF. The CDR3 DNA follows: TGTGCCAGCAGCCCCAGCTCCGGGACCAAGTACAATGAGCAGTTCTTC. The chain has TRBV7-9 and TRBJ2-1; D may match TRBD1 or TRBD2 (5 bases each). The CDR3 runs 16 residues. Looked up from germline, CDR1 is SEHNR and CDR2 is FQNEAQ (reference sequence). The V and J ends lost 5 bases and 4 bases respectively, with 18 bases between them. The variable domain in full, completed from reference TRBV7-9 and TRBJ2-1, reads DTGVSQNPRHKITKRGQNVTFRCDPISEHNRLYWYRQTLGQGPEFLTYFQNEAQLEKSRLLSDRFSAERPKGSFSTLEIQRTEQGDSAMYLCASSPSSGTKYNEQFFGPGTRLTVL.